Below are 26 T cell receptor beta chains sequenced from a single sample in a study of OX40 agonist ivuxolimab in advanced cancers. The data were produced by immunoSEQ multiplex PCR, yet TCRdb's version contains in-frame clones alone and is incomplete. The sample includes some 81,000 clones, more than 70% of them seen just once. Sequencing was performed on CD4+ or CD8+ T cells sorted from blood, taken in a trial of the OX40 agonist ivuxolimab. These receptors originate from an adult with an advanced solid tumor such as melanoma, head and neck, liver or kidney cancer.

The chain combines TRBV28 with TRBJ1-4; no clear D. Germline lookup yields CDR1 MDHEN and CDR2 SYDVKM. V was shortened by 7 bases and J by 0 bases, with 12 bases between the two germline ends. This CDR3 contains 15 residues. CDR3 sequence reads: CASTFWGSTNEKLFF. The DNA for the CDR3 is TGTGCCAGCACCTTTTGGGGATCAACTAATGAAAAACTGTTTTTT. Full variable domain (rest looked up from reference TRBV28 and TRBJ1-4): DVKVTQSSRYLVKRTGEKVFLECVQDMDHENMFWYRQDPGLGLRLIYFSYDVKMKEKGDIPEGYSVSREKKERFSLILESASTNQTSMYLCASTFWGSTNEKLFFGSGTQLSVL.

The chain employs TRBV5-1 and TRBJ2-3; tentatively, D is TRBD2 (6 bases). The CDR3 covers 14 residues. Germline V lookup: CDR1 SGHRS, CDR2 YFSETQ. Trimming removed 5 bases at V and 1 base at J, with 11 bases between. The DNA of the CDR3 is TGCGCCAGCAGACCTAGCGTTGGCACAGATACGCAGTATTTT. Translating gives CASRPSVGTDTQYF. The variable domain in full, completed from reference TRBV5-1 and TRBJ2-3, reads KAGVTQTPRYLIKTRGQQVTLSCSPISGHRSVSWYQQTPGQGLQFLFEYFSETQRNKGNFPGRFSGRQFSNSRSEMNVSTLELGDSALYLCASRPSVGTDTQYFGPGTRLTVL.

The V and J genes are TRBV5-8 and TRBJ2-1; TRBD1 agrees at 7 bases. The junction had 1 base not matched to a gene; V was cut back by 1 base and J by 3 bases. Germline V gives CDR1 SGHTS, CDR2 YDEGEE. The CDR3 runs 14 residues. The CDR3 region has the DNA TGTGCCAGCAGCTTGAGACAGGGCTACAATGAGCAGTTCTTC. Its protein product is CASSLRQGYNEQFF. The full variable domain, in which reference TRBV5-8 and TRBJ2-1 provide the parts outside the CDR3, is EAGVTQSPTHLIKTRGQQATLRCSPISGHTSVYWYQQALGLGLQFLLWYDEGEERNRGNFPPRFSGRQFPNYSSELNVNALELEDSALYLCASSLRQGYNEQFFGPGTRLTVL.

The chain links TRBV5-1 to TRBJ1-1; 8 bases agree with TRBD1. CDR3 length: 17 residues. Germline V gene lookup returns CDR1 SGHRS and CDR2 YFSETQ. V lost 3 bases, J lost 0 bases, and 10 bases stayed unmatched. CDR3 in DNA: TGCGCCAGCAGCTCTGGCACAGGGGGGCCCATGAACACTGAAGCTTTCTTT. It encodes CASSSGTGGPMNTEAFF.

This clone was seen more than once but under ten times. V usage is TRBV2 and J usage is TRBJ1-6; 7 nucleotides agree with TRBD1. The CDR3 has 15 residues. The germline CDR1 and CDR2 sequences are SNHLY and FYNNEI. Trimming removed 4 bases from V and 9 bases from J; junction bases left unmatched: 9. CDR3 loop: CASSGQGSFSSPLHF. CDR3 nucleotides: TGTGCCAGCAGTGGACAGGGATCCTTTAGTTCACCCCTCCACTTT.

V gene TRBV6-4 combines with J gene TRBJ1-4, with 7 bases aligning to TRBD1. Losses at the gene ends were 2 bases for V and 4 bases for J; bases not matched to a gene: 4. CDR3 length: 15 amino acids. Germline V gene sequence: CDR1 MRHNA, CDR2 SNTAGT. CDR3 region: CASSDLDRDNEKLFF. In nucleotides, the CDR3 is TGTGCCAGCAGTGACCTAGACAGGGATAATGAAAAACTGTTTTTT.

This sequence joins TRBV10-3 and TRBJ2-7; the D gene is possibly TRBD1 (5 bases). The germline CDR1 and CDR2 sequences are ENHRY and SYGVKD. The CDR3 has 15 residues. The ends were cut back, 0 bases at V and 4 bases at J, with 13 bases in the middle. DNA of the CDR3: TGTGCCATCAGTGAGTCGAAAGGGGCGCTATACGAGCAGTACTTC. Amino acid sequence: CAISESKGALYEQYF.

CDR3 nucleotides: TGTGCCAGCAGTTTTAGGACAGGGGCCCACGAGCAGTACTTC. It yields the protein CASSFRTGAHEQYF. The chain joins TRBV28 to TRBJ2-7, with 9 positions matching TRBD1. There are 14 residues in the CDR3. Germline CDR1 reads MDHEN; CDR2 reads SYDVKM. V shed 3 bases, J shed 5 bases, and the junction held 5 bases outside the gene matches.

The chain links TRBV7-2 to TRBJ2-5; the D gene is possibly TRBD2 (6 bases). Germline V gives CDR1 SGHTA, CDR2 FQGNSA. V lost 0 bases to trimming and J lost 1 base, with 12 bases between them. This CDR3 has 16 residues. In DNA form, the CDR3 reads TGTGCCAGCAGCTTAGCTACGGGACTGGGCCAAGAGACCCAGTACTTC. Protein sequence: CASSLATGLGQETQYF. Based on the CDR3 plus reference TRBV7-2 and TRBJ2-5, the full variable domain is GAGVSQSPSNKVTEKGKDVELRCDPISGHTALYWYRQSLGQGLEFLIYFQGNSAPDKSGLPSDRFSAERTGGSVSTLTIQRTQQEDSAVYLCASSLATGLGQETQYFGPGTRLLVL.

V gene TRBV4-3 combines with J gene TRBJ2-1; D uncertain. Germline V gene lookup returns CDR1 LGHNA and CDR2 YSLEER. The CDR3 totals 16 residues. V lost 0 bases to trimming and J lost 5 bases, with 14 bases between them. In DNA, the CDR3 is TGCGCCAGCAGCCAAGATCTACGGGTAAGGAACAATGAGCAGTTCTTC. Residues: CASSQDLRVRNNEQFF.

The chain combines TRBV5-1 with TRBJ2-7; D remains ambiguous. This CDR3 contains 14 residues. Germline CDR1 and CDR2: SGHRS and YFSETQ. V lost 3 bases and J lost 2, with 12 bases in between. CDR3: CASSSDGVPYEQYF. Here the CDR3 DNA reads TGCGCCAGCAGCTCTGACGGAGTCCCCTACGAGCAGTACTTC.

V is TRBV28 and J is TRBJ2-4; no reliable D call. The CDR3 is made up of 15 amino acids. CDR1 MDHEN and CDR2 SYDVKM come from the germline V gene. V gave up 4 bases and J gave up 3 bases, with 13 bases separating them. This CDR3 is CASSYLDFGKNIQYF. The CDR3 nucleotides read TGTGCCAGCAGTTATTTAGACTTTGGCAAAAACATTCAGTACTTC.

The chain links TRBV5-6 to TRBJ1-2; TRBD1 might be the D (5 bases). The germline V and J ends were trimmed by 3 bases and 2 bases, with 14 bases remaining between them. This CDR3 contains 15 residues. Germline values: CDR1 SGHDT, CDR2 YYEEEE. The chain's CDR3 is CASSSLGEENYGYTF. The CDR3 DNA is TGTGCCAGCAGCTCGCTAGGGGAAGAGAACTATGGCTACACCTTC.

This clone was observed a handful of times. V gene TRBV2 combines with J gene TRBJ1-5; possibly TRBD1 for D (5 bases). Deletions cut 6 bases from V and 4 bases from J, with 10 bases between. Germline values: CDR1 SNHLY, CDR2 FYNNEI. CDR3 size: 13 residues. The CDR3: CASSGGFNQPQHF. The CDR3 coding sequence is TGTGCCAGCAGCGGGGGGTTTAATCAGCCCCAGCATTTT.

The chain is built from TRBV5-4 and TRBJ2-7; 7 nucleotides line up with TRBD2. The CDR3 consists of 18 residues. Germline V CDR1 and CDR2: SGHNT, YYREEE (reference sequence). The ends lost 3 bases at V and 0 bases at J; junction bases unmatched: 15. CDR3 protein: CASSSRTRLAGSSYEQYF. CDR3 sequence (DNA): TGTGCCAGCAGCTCCCGGACTAGACTAGCTGGGAGCTCCTACGAGCAGTACTTC.

The rearrangement joins TRBV5-8 to TRBJ2-1; D is possibly TRBD2 (6 bases). CDR3 length equals 14 residues. Trimming pared 4 bases from V and 3 bases from J, leaving 11 bases between. CDR1 is SGHTS, CDR2 YDEGEE, per germline. CDR3 amino acids: CASSLRGIYNEQFF. In DNA, the CDR3 is TGTGCCAGCAGCCTCCGGGGGATCTACAATGAGCAGTTCTTC.

This clone was observed once. The chain couples TRBV7-9 to TRBJ2-3, with TRBD2 matching 8 bases. Unmatched junction bases numbered 19, after V lost 4 bases and J lost 4 bases. The V gene's germline CDR1 is SEHNR and CDR2 FQNEAQ (reference sequence). The CDR3 loop spans 19 amino acids. Here the CDR3 DNA reads TGTGCCAGCAGCTCCCGCTCGGGTCGGGGGGGCGTGATGGCAGATACGCAGTATTTT. Residues: CASSSRSGRGGVMADTQYF.

The chain joins TRBV18 to TRBJ2-2; D gene unclear. The length of the CDR3 is 12 residues. From germline, CDR1 is KGHSH and CDR2 LQKENI. V gave up 0 bases and J gave up 6 bases, with 2 bases separating them. This CDR3 reads CASSPPPGELFF. CDR3 DNA sequence: TGTGCCAGCTCACCACCTCCCGGGGAGCTGTTTTTT.

This chain connects TRBV5-6 to TRBJ2-7; D unresolved. CDR1 is SGHDT and CDR2 is YYEEEE in the germline V gene. This CDR3 spans 11 amino acids. Trimming shortened V by 0 bases and J by 5 bases, and 3 bases separated the two germline ends. The CDR3 DNA reads as TGTGCCAGCAGCTTGGCCCACGAGCAGTACTTC. It translates to CASSLAHEQYF. Looking up the rest from reference TRBV5-6 and TRBJ2-7 gives the full variable domain: DAGVTQSPTHLIKTRGQQVTLRCSPKSGHDTVSWYQQALGQGPQFIFQYYEEEERQRGNFPDRFSGHQFPNYSSELNVNALLLGDSALYLCASSLAHEQYFGPGTRLTVT.

Here the CDR3 reads CASSERLAGGSDTQYF. CDR3 DNA: TGTGCCAGCAGTGAACGGCTAGCGGGGGGATCAGATACGCAGTATTTT. The rearrangement links TRBV6-1 to TRBJ2-3; 11 bases are shared with TRBD2. The CDR3 is 16 residues long. CDR1 and CDR2 (germline): MNHNS, SASEGT. V lost 2 bases, J lost 4 bases, and 5 bases stayed unmatched.

DNA of the CDR3: TGTGCCAGCAGCGGTCTCGGGGGTGGGGAAGAGACCCAGTACTTC. Its protein is CASSGLGGGEETQYF. The chain has TRBV5-4 and TRBJ2-5; maybe TRBD2 (6 bases). The CDR3 has 15 amino acids. The V and J ends lost 4 bases and 3 bases respectively, with 16 bases between them. Germline CDR1 SGHNT, CDR2 YYREEE (reference sequence). The whole variable domain, filled in from reference TRBV5-4 and TRBJ2-5, reads ETGVTQSPTHLIKTRGQQVTLRCSSQSGHNTVSWYQQALGQGPQFIFQYYREEENGRGNFPPRFSGLQFPNYSSELNVNALELDDSALYLCASSGLGGGEETQYFGPGTRLLVL.

The V call is TRBV5-1, the J call TRBJ2-2; D may be TRBD1 (6 bases). V was clipped by 4 bases and J by 4 bases, with 11 bases between them. Germline CDR1 and CDR2: SGHRS and YFSETQ. The CDR3 length is 14 residues. CDR3 region: CASSPGQPTGELFF. CDR3 DNA: TGCGCCAGCAGCCCGGGACAACCCACCGGGGAGCTGTTTTTT. The full variable domain, with the rest looked up from reference TRBV5-1 and TRBJ2-2, is KAGVTQTPRYLIKTRGQQVTLSCSPISGHRSVSWYQQTPGQGLQFLFEYFSETQRNKGNFPGRFSGRQFSNSRSEMNVSTLELGDSALYLCASSPGQPTGELFFGEGSRLTVL.

This clone was recorded only once. This chain joins TRBV6-5 and TRBJ1-2; 8 nucleotides align to TRBD1. The CDR3 covers 15 residues. Germline loops: CDR1 MNHEY, CDR2 SVGAGI. With V trimmed by 2 bases and J by 1 base, 3 bases remained unmatched. CDR3 residues: CASSYGQGFNYGYTF. The CDR3 nucleotides are TGTGCCAGCAGTTACGGACAGGGATTTAACTATGGCTACACCTTC.

This clone is a singleton in its sample. The chain carries TRBV6-1 and TRBJ1-4; D is undetermined. The CDR3 consists of 12 residues. V dropped 6 bases and J dropped 4 bases, with 6 bases sitting between them. Germline CDR1 MNHNS, CDR2 SASEGT. The CDR3 reads CASRWNNEKLFF. The CDR3 DNA reads TGTGCCAGCAGGTGGAATAATGAAAAACTGTTTTTT.

The chain employs TRBV11-3 and TRBJ2-5, with 9 bases aligning to TRBD2. Trimming at V came to 1 base and at J to 5 bases, leaving 2 bases not matched to a gene. Germline assignment: CDR1 SGHNT and CDR2 YENEEA. CDR3 length equals 14 residues. CDR3 residues: CASSLGSGSETQYF. The DNA for the CDR3 is TGTGCCAGCAGCTTAGGTAGCGGGAGTGAGACCCAGTACTTC.

This chain links TRBV2 with TRBJ2-5; 7 bases line up with TRBD1. This CDR3 comprises 13 residues. Germline assignment: CDR1 SNHLY and CDR2 FYNNEI. The V and J ends lost 6 bases and 1 base, in that order; junction bases with no gene match: 2. CDR3: CASRRDSQETQYF. In DNA, the CDR3 is TGTGCCAGCAGGAGGGACAGCCAAGAGACCCAGTACTTC. The variable domain in full, completed from reference TRBV2 and TRBJ2-5, reads EPEVTQTPSHQVTQMGQEVILRCVPISNHLYFYWYRQILGQKVEFLVSFYNNEISEKSEIFDDQFSVERPDGSNFTLKIRSTKLEDSAMYFCASRRDSQETQYFGPGTRLLVL.